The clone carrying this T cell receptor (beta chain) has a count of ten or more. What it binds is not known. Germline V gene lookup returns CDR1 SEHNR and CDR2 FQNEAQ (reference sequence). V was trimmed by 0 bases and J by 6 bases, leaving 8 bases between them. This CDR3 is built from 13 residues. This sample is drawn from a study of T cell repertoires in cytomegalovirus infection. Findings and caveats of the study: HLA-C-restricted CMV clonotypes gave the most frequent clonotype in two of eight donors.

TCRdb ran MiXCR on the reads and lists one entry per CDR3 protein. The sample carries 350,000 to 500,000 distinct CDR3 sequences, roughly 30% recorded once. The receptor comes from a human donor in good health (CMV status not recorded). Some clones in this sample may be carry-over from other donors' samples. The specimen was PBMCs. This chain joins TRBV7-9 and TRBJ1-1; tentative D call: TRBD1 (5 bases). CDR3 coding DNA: TGTGCCAGCAGCTTAGCGGAAGGGGCTGAAGCTTTCTTT. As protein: CASSLAEGAEAFF.